These T cell receptor beta chains were read from a single sample in a study of shared T cell receptors in the human thymus. The protocol was immunoSEQ multiplex PCR, while the TCRdb copy is restricted to in-frame clones and leaves out a portion. In the table there are hundreds of thousands of clones, over 75% of which are singletons. This same sample was also taken into another study, of human thymus T cells.

The sample comprised thymocytes. Receptors were obtained from a boy in the first two years of life with a congenital heart defect. CDR3s include the opening cysteine and the closing phenylalanine or tryptophan.

V	J	CDR3
TRBV19	TRBJ2-7	CASRQGIHEQYF
TRBV27	TRBJ2-2	CASRPDRGSGTGELFF
TRBV11-2	TRBJ2-7	CASSSESWTEAYEQYF
TRBV28	TRBJ1-5	CASSLCDRGGREINQPQHF
TRBV5-6	TRBJ1-2	CASSLGTQPRGYTF
TRBV27	TRBJ2-1	CASSLSNGTGEYNEQFF
TRBV9	TRBJ2-3	CASSPSGRGTDTQYF
TRBV27	TRBJ1-4	CASSLRRGPDKLFF
TRBV4-1	TRBJ2-1	CASSQELEGNNEQFF
TRBV4-1	TRBJ2-1	CASSQLRREKSDEQFF
TRBV7-3	TRBJ2-2	CASSPAGDITGELFF
TRBV5-6	TRBJ2-3	CASSQFTSVPFPDTQYF
TRBV4-3	TRBJ2-7	CASSQDVPLAGGVMEQYF
TRBV10-2	TRBJ2-5	CASSVPRGSWGETQYF
TRBV12-5	TRBJ1-5	CASGWGGNQPQHF
TRBV6-4	TRBJ2-3	CASSPGAGPPGDPDTQYF
TRBV7-8	TRBJ2-1	CASSLKTSGKGEQFF
TRBV6-5	TRBJ2-1	CASSYFPGTENNEQFF
TRBV15	TRBJ2-1	CATSRASGIRLNEQFF
TRBV7-8	TRBJ1-3	CAWNRRGSGVSGNTIYF
TRBV10-3	TRBJ1-1	CAIKRERRNTEAFF
TRBV27	TRBJ1-2	CASSLHPTSDRGQDYGYTF
TRBV6-1	TRBJ1-5	CASSDRDSSNQPQHF
TRBV2	TRBJ2-4	CVPKGRVPIRAKNIQYF
TRBV7-2	TRBJ2-5	CASSLRQGVETQYF
TRBV14	TRBJ2-3	CASSQRARRMGGDTQYF
TRBV13	TRBJ2-4	CASTPSRGRNIQYF
TRBV6-1	TRBJ2-7	CASSEDHPKGWRPYEQYF
TRBV5-5	TRBJ2-7	CASSFTDLSGEQYF
TRBV15	TRBJ2-6	CATSRRQGNIGANVLTF
TRBV9	TRBJ2-3	CASSAGPKRRVTTDTQYF
TRBV14	TRBJ2-1	CASSQYRDTRSEDEQFF
TRBV28	TRBJ2-7	CASSLRRDSYEQYF
TRBV19	TRBJ2-7	CASSIDFRQGEQYF
TRBV4-1	TRBJ2-3	CASSQEGGTSGRRVGTDTQYF
TRBV27	TRBJ2-5	CASSIHTSGRVGETQYF
TRBV7-8	TRBJ2-1	CASSSKLGSYYNEQFF
TRBV7-3	TRBJ2-7	CASSEPGQLSYEQYF
TRBV2	TRBJ2-5	CASEGSGSYETQYF
TRBV7-9	TRBJ2-5	CASSHLEARQETQYF
TRBV5-6	TRBJ2-5	CASSSGQEGKTQYF
TRBV27	TRBJ2-7	CASSLFEGTSGSRQYF
TRBV11-2	TRBJ2-3	CASSPRRVGTDTQYF
TRBV10-3	TRBJ2-1	CAIRPGLAETYNEQFF
TRBV15	TRBJ2-7	CATSRDQVAGGHEQYF
TRBV10-2	TRBJ2-7	CASNLDEQYF
TRBV27	TRBJ2-1	CASRERELSCNEQFF
TRBV6-1	TRBJ2-1	CASSTRPWAGVEQFF
TRBV12-2	TRBJ2-7	CASRLAQADPYEQYF
TRBV5-6	TRBJ2-2	CAGSSGLAANTGELFF
TRBV5-6	TRBJ2-5	CASSLGLAFPQETQYF
TRBV10-2	TRBJ2-7	CASSGTTYEQYF
TRBV4-3	TRBJ2-2	CASSPTGQEFFGELFF
TRBV27	TRBJ2-7	CASRATRGLPSNEQYF
TRBV28	TRBJ1-2	CASSPETLTNYGYTF
TRBV5-5	TRBJ2-3	CASSLVAGGSTDTQYF
TRBV16	TRBJ2-7	CASSPPGLAGYEQYF
TRBV11-2	TRBJ2-7	CASSVSRDRGGHEQYF
TRBV4-1	TRBJ2-7	CASSQDENLLGLYEQYF
TRBV27	TRBJ2-7	CASSYLTSGRGEQYF